This T cell receptor (beta chain) stems from a study of cytomegalovirus exposure and HLA in healthy donors. The V end lost 5 bases, the J end lost 5 bases, and 12 bases lay between the germline ends. In germline, CDR1 is SEHNR, CDR2 FQNEAQ (reference sequence). The CDR3 is 13 amino acids. This clone was recorded only once. The PCR was carried out with 60 Vbeta primers and 13 Jbeta primers. The repertoire was sequenced with immunoSEQ multiplex PCR; TCRdb's copy has only in-frame clones and lacks some. The table lists more than 100,000 clones, around 78% of them singletons. The sequencing input was PBMCs. The J gene is TRBJ1-2, the V gene TRBV7-9, with a tentative D call TRBD1 (5 bases). This TCR derives from a young woman in good health and CMV-seronegative. CDR3 region: CASSAGTEYGYTF. CDR3 nucleotide sequence: TGTGCCAGCAGCGCCGGGACTGAGTATGGCTACACCTTC.